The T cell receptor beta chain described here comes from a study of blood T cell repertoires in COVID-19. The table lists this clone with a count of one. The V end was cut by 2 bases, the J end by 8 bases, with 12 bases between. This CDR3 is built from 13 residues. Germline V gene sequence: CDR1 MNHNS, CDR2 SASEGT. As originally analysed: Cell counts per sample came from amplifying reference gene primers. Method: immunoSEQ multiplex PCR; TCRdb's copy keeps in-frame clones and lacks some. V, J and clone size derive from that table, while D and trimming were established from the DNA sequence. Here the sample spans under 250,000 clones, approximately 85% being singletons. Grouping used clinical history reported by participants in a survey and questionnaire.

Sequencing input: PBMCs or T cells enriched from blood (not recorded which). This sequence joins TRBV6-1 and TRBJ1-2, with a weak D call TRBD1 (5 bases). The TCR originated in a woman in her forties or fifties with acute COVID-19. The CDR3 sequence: CASSESQGKGYTF. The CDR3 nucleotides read TGTGCCAGCAGTGAAAGTCAGGGAAAAGGCTACACCTTC.